This entry lists 4 T cell receptor beta chains sequenced from one sample in a study of T cell repertoires in cytomegalovirus infection. In TCRdb, the reads were re-called with MiXCR into one record per CDR3 protein. The data contain about 830,000 distinct CDR3 sequences, roughly 33% of them singletons. No antigen has been assigned to these receptors. Sequencing used cultured CD8+ T cells from PBMCs, obtained from culture after CMV antigen stimulation. All receptors derive from a human donor in good health (CMV status not recorded). Some clones in this sample may be carry-over from other donors' samples.

The chain couples TRBV25-1 to TRBJ2-2, with D unclear. Deletions cut 3 bases from V and 2 bases from J, with 16 bases between. The CDR3 spans 17 residues. CDR1 is MGHDK, CDR2 SYGVNS, per germline. CDR3 sequence reads: CASSDPIQDHNTGELFF. CDR3 nucleotide sequence: TGTGCCAGCAGTGATCCCATTCAGGACCATAACACCGGGGAGCTGTTTTTT.

This clonotype was observed a handful of times. The chain combines TRBV6-6 with TRBJ2-1; 7 positions agree with TRBD2. Looked up from germline, CDR1 is MNHNY and CDR2 is SVGAGI (reference sequence). The CDR3 loop spans 15 amino acids. Trimming took 7 bases from V and 1 from J; bases not matched to a gene: 7. The CDR3 sequence is CASTGRVKSYNEQFF. The DNA of the CDR3 is TGTGCCAGCACTGGGAGGGTTAAATCCTACAATGAGCAGTTCTTC.

The rearrangement links TRBV6-6 to TRBJ2-3; possibly TRBD2 for D (5 bases). Trimming removed 10 bases at V and 4 bases at J, with 15 bases between. The germline V gene encodes CDR1 MNHNY and CDR2 SVGAGI (reference sequence). This CDR3 comprises 13 residues. CDR3 nucleotides: TGTGCCATTCCGGGGTCTAGGGCAGATACGCAGTATTTT. This translates into CAIPGSRADTQYF.

The chain uses TRBV6-6 and TRBJ2-3; 8 bases line up with TRBD2. V shed 2 bases and J 3 bases; nucleotides not matched to a gene: 10. The V gene's germline CDR1 is MNHNY and CDR2 SVGAGI (reference sequence). CDR3 length: 17 residues. The chain's CDR3 is CASSYVPGGPPTDTQYF. The CDR3 DNA sequence: TGTGCCAGCAGTTACGTGCCGGGGGGGCCTCCTACAGATACGCAGTATTTT.